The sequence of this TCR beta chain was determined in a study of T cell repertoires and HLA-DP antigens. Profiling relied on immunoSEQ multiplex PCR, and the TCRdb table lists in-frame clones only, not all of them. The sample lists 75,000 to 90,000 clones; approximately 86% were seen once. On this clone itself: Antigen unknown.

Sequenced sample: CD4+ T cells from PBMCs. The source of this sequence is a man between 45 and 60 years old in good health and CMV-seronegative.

The CDR3 sequence: CASSGRLGTEAFF. The CDR3 region has the DNA TGTGCCAGCAGTGGTAGGCTCGGCACTGAAGCTTTCTTT. This sequence joins TRBV6-1 and TRBJ1-1; D not resolved. The V and J ends lost 4 bases and 4 bases respectively, with 10 bases between them. The germline V gene has CDR1 MNHNS and CDR2 SASEGT. The CDR3 length is 13 residues.